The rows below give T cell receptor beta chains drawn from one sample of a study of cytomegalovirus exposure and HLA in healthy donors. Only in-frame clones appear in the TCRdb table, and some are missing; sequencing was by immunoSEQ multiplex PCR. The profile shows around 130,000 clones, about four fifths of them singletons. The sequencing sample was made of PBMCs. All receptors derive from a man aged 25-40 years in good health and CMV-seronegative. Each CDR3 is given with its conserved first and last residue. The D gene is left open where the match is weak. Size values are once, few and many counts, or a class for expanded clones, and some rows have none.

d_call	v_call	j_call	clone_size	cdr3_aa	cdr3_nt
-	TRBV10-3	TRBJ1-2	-	CAISMDRDYGYTF	TGTGCCATCAGTATGGACAGAGACTATGGCTACACCTTC
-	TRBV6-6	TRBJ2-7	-	CASSGRDLNLYEQYF	TGTGCCAGCAGTGGCCGGGACTTAAATCTCTACGAGCAGTACTTC
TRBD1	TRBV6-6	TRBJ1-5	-	CASSYQGQNQPQHF	TGTGCCAGCAGTTACCAGGGACAGAATCAGCCCCAGCATTTT
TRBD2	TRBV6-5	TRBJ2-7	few	CASSLAGGVYEQYF	TGTGCCAGCAGTTTAGCGGGAGGCGTCTACGAGCAGTACTTC
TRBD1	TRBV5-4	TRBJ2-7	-	CASSQGQGLTYEQYF	TGTGCCAGCAGCCAGGGACAGGGGCTCACCTACGAGCAGTACTTC
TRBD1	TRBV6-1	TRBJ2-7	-	CASSEPNRGSYEQYF	TGTGCCAGCAGTGAGCCAAACAGGGGCTCCTACGAGCAGTACTTC
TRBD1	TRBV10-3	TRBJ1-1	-	CAISERQGETEAFF	TGTGCCATCAGTGAGCGACAGGGGGAGACTGAAGCTTTCTTT
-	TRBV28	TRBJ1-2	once	CASSPTSESYGYTF	TGTGCCAGCAGTCCCACCTCGGAGAGCTATGGCTACACCTTC
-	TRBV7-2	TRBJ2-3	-	CASSWTGWDTQYF	TGTGCCAGCAGTTGGACGGGGTGGGATACGCAGTATTTT
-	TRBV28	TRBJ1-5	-	CASRDSYQPQHF	TGTGCCAGCAGGGACAGTTATCAGCCCCAGCATTTT
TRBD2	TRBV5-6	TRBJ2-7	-	CASSFPRTSGPYEQYF	TGTGCCAGCAGCTTCCCGCGGACTAGCGGTCCCTACGAGCAGTACTTC
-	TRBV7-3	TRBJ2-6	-	CASSRAGAGANVLTF	TGTGCCAGCAGCCGGGCAGGGGCTGGGGCCAACGTCCTGACTTTC
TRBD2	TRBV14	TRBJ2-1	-	CASSQGSLLSGSIDEQFF	TGTGCCAGCAGCCAAGGTAGCCTACTTAGCGGGAGTATAGATGAGCAGTTCTTC
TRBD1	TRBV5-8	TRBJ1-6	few	CASSPRGRTGAHNSPLHF	TGTGCCAGCAGCCCAAGGGGTAGGACAGGGGCTCATAATTCACCCCTCCACTTT
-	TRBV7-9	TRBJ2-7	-	CASSPQDRSSYEQYF	TGTGCCAGCAGCCCCCAAGACAGGAGCTCCTACGAGCAGTACTTC
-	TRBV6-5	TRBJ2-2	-	CASSRQGLTGELFF	TGTGCCAGCAGCCGGCAGGGACTCACCGGGGAGCTGTTTTTT
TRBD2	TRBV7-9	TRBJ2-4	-	CASSLGAGGGAKNIQYF	TGTGCCAGCAGCTTAGGCGCCGGCGGGGGGGCCAAAAACATTCAGTACTTC
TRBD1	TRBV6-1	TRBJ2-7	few	CASSLTGGPYEQYF	TGTGCCAGCAGTCTGACAGGGGGCCCCTACGAGCAGTACTTC
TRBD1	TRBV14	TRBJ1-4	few	CASSRQGGRNGEKLFF	TGTGCCAGCAGCCGACAGGGAGGCCGTAATGGGGAAAAACTGTTTTTT
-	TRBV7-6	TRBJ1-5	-	CASSPRSSQGPRFGNQPQHF	TGTGCCAGCAGCCCAAGGTCAAGCCAGGGTCCGCGTTTTGGCAATCAGCCCCAGCATTTT
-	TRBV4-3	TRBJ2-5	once	CASSHARSGETQYF	TGCGCCAGCAGCCACGCTAGAAGCGGGGAGACCCAGTACTTC
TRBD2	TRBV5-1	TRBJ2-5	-	CASTRTSGGETQYF	TGCGCCAGCACCCGGACTAGCGGGGGGGAGACCCAGTACTTC
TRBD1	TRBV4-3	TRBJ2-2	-	CASSQEQGGRNTGELFF	TGCGCCAGCAGCCAAGAACAGGGGGGTCGGAACACCGGGGAGCTGTTTTTT
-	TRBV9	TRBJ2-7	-	CASSFTDLSYEQYF	TGTGCCAGCAGCTTCACGGACTTATCCTACGAGCAGTACTTC
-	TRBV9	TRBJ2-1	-	CASSVGANPYNEQFF	TGTGCCAGCAGCGTAGGAGCGAATCCCTACAATGAGCAGTTCTTC
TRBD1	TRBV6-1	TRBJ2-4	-	CASSAMGQYKNIQYF	TGTGCCAGCAGTGCGATGGGACAGTACAAAAACATTCAGTACTTC
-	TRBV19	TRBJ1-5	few	CASSPQELSNQPQHF	TGTGCCAGTAGTCCCCAGGAATTAAGCAATCAGCCCCAGCATTTT
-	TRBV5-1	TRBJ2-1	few	CASSFGRTGYSNEQFF	TGCGCCAGCAGCTTTGGCAGGACGGGATACAGCAATGAGCAGTTCTTC
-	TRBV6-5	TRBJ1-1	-	CASSWGERDTEAFF	TGTGCCAGCAGTTGGGGGGAAAGGGACACTGAAGCTTTCTTT
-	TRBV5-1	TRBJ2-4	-	CASSALLGAKNIQYF	TGCGCCAGCAGCGCCCTCCTAGGAGCCAAAAACATTCAGTACTTC
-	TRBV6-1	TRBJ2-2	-	CASSDMWETTGELFF	TGTGCCAGCAGTGATATGTGGGAGACCACCGGGGAGCTGTTTTTT
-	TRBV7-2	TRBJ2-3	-	CASSPEGHRTDTQYF	TGTGCCAGCAGCCCAGAGGGACACCGCACAGATACGCAGTATTTT
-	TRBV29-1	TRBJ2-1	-	CSVVESYNEQFF	TGCAGCGTTGTGGAGTCCTACAATGAGCAGTTCTTC
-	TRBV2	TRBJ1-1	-	CASIITANTEAFF	TGTGCCAGCATCATCACAGCGAACACTGAAGCTTTCTTT
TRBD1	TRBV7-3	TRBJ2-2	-	CASSLQGADGELFF	TGTGCCAGCAGCCTACAGGGGGCGGACGGGGAGCTGTTTTTT
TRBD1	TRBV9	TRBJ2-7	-	CASSVVGQGGEQYF	TGTGCCAGCAGCGTAGTAGGACAGGGTGGCGAGCAGTACTTC
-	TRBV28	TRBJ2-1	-	CASSVTLGARSYNEQFF	TGTGCCAGCAGTGTAACTCTGGGGGCGAGATCCTACAATGAGCAGTTCTTC
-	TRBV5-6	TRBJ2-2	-	CASSRIGELFF	TGTGCCAGCAGCCGTATCGGGGAGCTGTTTTTT
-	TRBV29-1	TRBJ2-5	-	CSVDGGEETQYF	TGCAGCGTTGATGGGGGCGAGGAGACCCAGTACTTC
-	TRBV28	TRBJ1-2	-	CASSGGSRYGYTF	TGTGCCAGCAGCGGCGGGTCAAGGTATGGCTACACCTTC
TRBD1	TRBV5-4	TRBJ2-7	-	CASSTGTGLHEQYF	TGTGCCAGCAGCACCGGGACAGGGCTCCACGAGCAGTACTTC
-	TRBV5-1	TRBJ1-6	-	CASSLGQATYNSPLHF	TGCGCCAGCAGCTTGGGCCAGGCCACCTATAATTCACCCCTCCACTTT
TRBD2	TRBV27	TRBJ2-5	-	CASSLKIPLAAQETQYF	TGTGCCAGCAGTTTAAAAATTCCACTAGCGGCACAAGAGACCCAGTACTTC
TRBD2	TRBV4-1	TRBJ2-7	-	CASSQDPLAGDYEQYF	TGCGCCAGCAGCCAAGATCCACTAGCGGGAGACTACGAGCAGTACTTC
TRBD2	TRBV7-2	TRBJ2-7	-	CASGKGRGSYEQYF	TGTGCCAGCGGCAAGGGGCGGGGGAGTTACGAGCAGTACTTC
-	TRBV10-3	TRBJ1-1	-	CAISESRGTEAFF	TGTGCCATCAGTGAGTCTCGGGGAACTGAAGCTTTCTTT
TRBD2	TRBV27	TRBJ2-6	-	CASRPLAGGAMPGANVLTF	TGTGCCAGCAGGCCACTAGCGGGAGGAGCTATGCCTGGGGCCAACGTCCTGACTTTC
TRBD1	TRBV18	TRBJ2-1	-	CASSPSTGGEWEQFF	TGTGCCAGCTCACCATCCACAGGGGGTGAGTGGGAGCAGTTCTTC
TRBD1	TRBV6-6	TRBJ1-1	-	CASSYLRTGEREAFF	TGTGCCAGCAGTTACTTACGGACAGGGGAAAGAGAAGCTTTCTTT